The 25 T cell receptor beta chains reported below all come from one sample, sequenced in a study of blood T cell repertoires in COVID-19. Clones were read by immunoSEQ multiplex PCR, and TCRdb kept only the in-frame ones, dropping some. Among more than 70,000 clones listed, 90% to 95% were seen once. What was sequenced was peripheral blood. These receptors were collected from a woman between 50 and 59 years old in a cohort sampled during active COVID-19.

This clone occurred once. CDR3 nucleotide sequence: TGCGCCAGCAGCTACTTGGGGGCCCGACAGGGTGAAGCTTTCTTT. It encodes CASSYLGARQGEAFF. The J gene is TRBJ1-1, the V gene TRBV5-1; 7 bases match TRBD1. Germline loops: CDR1 SGHRS, CDR2 YFSETQ. The CDR3 sequence is 15 residues long. V lost 3 bases and J lost 7; bases outside the gene matches: 12. Looking up the rest from reference TRBV5-1 and TRBJ1-1 gives the full variable domain: KAGVTQTPRYLIKTRGQQVTLSCSPISGHRSVSWYQQTPGQGLQFLFEYFSETQRNKGNFPGRFSGRQFSNSRSEMNVSTLELGDSALYLCASSYLGARQGEAFFGQGTRLTVV.

This chain uses TRBV6-5 with TRBJ2-3; D perhaps matches TRBD2 (6 bases). V was trimmed by 6 bases and J by 4 bases, leaving 17 bases between them. The germline CDR1 and CDR2 sequences are MNHEY and SVGAGI. The CDR3 consists of 15 residues. The CDR3 DNA reads as TGTGCCAGCAGCTACCCGGGCGGGGATGCAGATACGCAGTATTTT. Translating gives CASSYPGGDADTQYF.

The chain recombines TRBV2 with TRBJ2-7; D not certain. The CDR3 runs to 14 residues. Looked up from germline, CDR1 is SNHLY and CDR2 is FYNNEI. V shed 7 bases and J shed 5 bases, with 18 bases lying between them. This CDR3 is CASTPSSLSDEQYF. Written as DNA, the CDR3 is TGTGCCAGCACCCCGAGCTCCCTCTCGGACGAGCAGTACTTC.

V usage is TRBV28 and J usage is TRBJ2-7, with 7 bases identical to TRBD2. V gave up 2 bases and J gave up 5 bases; unmatched junction bases: 6. Germline assignment: CDR1 MDHEN and CDR2 SYDVKM. The CDR3 spans 14 residues. CDR3 loop: CASSLPLAGDEQYF. The CDR3 nucleotides are TGTGCCAGCAGTTTACCCCTCGCGGGGGACGAGCAGTACTTC.

The rearrangement links TRBV6-5 to TRBJ1-2, with 8 bases fitting TRBD1. The V and J ends lost 7 bases and 7 bases, in that order; junction bases with no gene match: 14. Germline V gene lookup returns CDR1 MNHEY and CDR2 SVGAGI. The length of the CDR3 is 15 residues. CDR3 residues: CASTGMDREGGGYTF. In nucleotides, the CDR3 is TGTGCCAGCACCGGGATGGACAGGGAAGGAGGTGGCTACACCTTC.

The genes are TRBV6-1 and TRBJ2-1; 8 nucleotides match TRBD2. The trim removed 4 bases at V and 0 bases at J, leaving 5 bases unmatched. Germline V gene lookup returns CDR1 MNHNS and CDR2 SASEGT. CDR3 length equals 16 residues. The CDR3 DNA is TGTGCCAGCAGTGGACCCGGGGGGGGCTCCTACAATGAGCAGTTCTTC. Its translation: CASSGPGGGSYNEQFF.

The chain carries TRBV5-4 and TRBJ2-2; 11 bases are a match to TRBD2. The CDR3 loop spans 20 amino acids. The junction had 20 bases not matched to a gene; V was cut back by 4 bases and J by 6 bases. Germline V gene data show CDR1 as SGHNT and CDR2 as YYREEE (reference sequence). The CDR3, as DNA: TGTGCCAGCAGCGCCGCTTGGGGAACAGTAGCGGGGGGGTCGGCCGGGGAGCTGTTTTTT. Its translation is CASSAAWGTVAGGSAGELFF.

J is TRBJ2-7 and V is TRBV28, with a weak D call TRBD1 (6 bases). Deletions cut 7 bases from V and 3 bases from J, with 16 bases between. The germline CDR1 and CDR2 sequences are MDHEN and SYDVKM. This CDR3 is built from 14 residues. CDR3 in amino acids: CASTTLRDNYEQYF. CDR3 DNA sequence: TGTGCCAGCACCACCCTCCGGGACAACTACGAGCAGTACTTC. Combining the CDR3 with reference TRBV28 and TRBJ2-7 gives the whole variable domain DVKVTQSSRYLVKRTGEKVFLECVQDMDHENMFWYRQDPGLGLRLIYFSYDVKMKEKGDIPEGYSVSREKKERFSLILESASTNQTSMYLCASTTLRDNYEQYFGPGTRLTVT.

The rearrangement uses TRBV18 and TRBJ1-1; 7 nucleotides agree with TRBD1. Germline CDR1 reads KGHSH; CDR2 reads LQKENI. The junction had 4 bases not matched to a gene; V was cut back by 3 bases and J by 3 bases. The CDR3 covers 14 residues. Written as DNA, the CDR3 is TGTGCCAGCTCACCGCAACAGGGGTACACTGAAGCTTTCTTT. It specifies CASSPQQGYTEAFF.

This chain links TRBV6-5 with TRBJ1-2; D is perhaps TRBD1 (6 bases). Germline V gene lookup returns CDR1 MNHEY and CDR2 SVGAGI. CDR3 length: 12 amino acids. Trimming cost V 7 bases and J 7 bases, with 13 bases left between them. CDR3 sequence (DNA): TGTGCCAGCAAACAGGGACCAGCTGGCTACACCTTC. It encodes CASKQGPAGYTF.

The rearrangement uses TRBV11-2 and TRBJ1-5; TRBD1 aligns across 8 bases. Germline V gene sequence: CDR1 SGHAT, CDR2 FQNNGV. The V segment lost 4 bases and the J segment 7 bases; nucleotides outside the gene matches: 15. This CDR3 spans 17 amino acids. The CDR3: CASSSRTGKGNGQPQHF. Here the CDR3 DNA reads TGTGCCAGCAGCTCGAGGACAGGGAAGGGTAACGGCCAGCCCCAGCATTTT.

In nucleotides, the CDR3 is TGTGCCAGCAGCCGCAGCAGCGGGAGCACAGATACGCAGTATTTT. Translating it yields CASSRSSGSTDTQYF. This chain joins TRBV3-1 (or the pseudogene TRBV3-2) and TRBJ2-3; D is perhaps TRBD2 (6 bases). Germline CDR1 LGHDT, CDR2 YNNKEL (reference sequence). The V end lost 4 bases, the J end lost 0 bases, and 11 bases lay between the germline ends. CDR3 size: 15 residues.

The rearrangement uses TRBV10-2 and TRBJ2-1; 8 nucleotides agree with TRBD2. The germline V gene encodes CDR1 WSHSY and CDR2 SAAADI. J was trimmed by 0 bases and V by 7 bases; bases with no gene match: 5. This CDR3 has 15 residues. CDR3 coding DNA: TGCGCCAGCAACGCGGGAGGTCTCTCCTACAATGAGCAGTTCTTC. It encodes CASNAGGLSYNEQFF.

The chain carries TRBV5-8 and TRBJ1-5; 10 bases are shared with TRBD1. This CDR3 spans 15 amino acids. Unmatched junction bases numbered 2, after V lost 1 base and J lost 4 bases. Germline-derived CDR1 and CDR2 are SGHTS and YDEGEE. CDR3 coding DNA: TGTGCCAGCAGCTTGTTGGACAGGGGGAATCAGCCCCAGCATTTT. Amino acid sequence: CASSLLDRGNQPQHF.

Only one count was recorded for this clone. V is TRBV5-1 and J is TRBJ2-6; the D gene is possibly TRBD1 (5 bases). Trimming removed 2 bases at V and 2 bases at J, with 11 bases between. Germline V CDR1 and CDR2: SGHRS, YFSETQ. The CDR3 consists of 16 residues. This chain's CDR3 is CASSLGATAGANVLTF. The CDR3 DNA follows: TGCGCCAGCAGCTTAGGGGCGACAGCTGGGGCCAACGTCCTGACTTTC.

This rearrangement joins TRBV24-1 to TRBJ2-5; 8 positions agree with TRBD1. CDR1 is KGHDR and CDR2 is SFDVKD in the germline V gene. J was trimmed by 5 bases and V by 11 bases; bases with no gene match: 12. CDR3 length equals 14 residues. CDR3 loop: CAIAPRTGLETQYF. The DNA of the CDR3 is TGTGCCATCGCCCCCCGGACAGGGTTGGAGACCCAGTACTTC.

The V call is TRBV11-2, the J call TRBJ1-2; 8 bases agree with TRBD1. V lost 5 bases, J lost 6 bases, and 14 bases stayed unmatched. Per germline, CDR1 SGHAT and CDR2 FQNNGV. The CDR3 is 16 amino acids. The CDR3 DNA sequence: TGTGCCAGCAGCCATTCCTCGGCGACAGGGGTACATGGCTACACCTTC. Its protein product is CASSHSSATGVHGYTF.

This clone came up a few times. The chain combines TRBV14 with TRBJ2-7, with D perhaps TRBD2 (6 bases). Germline V gives CDR1 SGHDN, CDR2 FVKESK. This CDR3 is built from 13 residues. The V end lost 3 bases, the J end lost 6 bases, and 12 bases lay between the germline ends. CDR3 protein: CASSHPGTREQYF. The CDR3 bases are TGTGCCAGCAGCCACCCAGGGACTCGCGAGCAGTACTTC.

This rearrangement joins TRBV18 to TRBJ2-3; 12 nucleotides agree with TRBD2. Germline loops: CDR1 KGHSH, CDR2 LQKENI. V was clipped by 5 bases and J by 3 bases; unmatched bases: 12. This CDR3 is 18 amino acids long. CDR3 loop: CASSIGLAGIGRTDTQYF. CDR3 DNA sequence: TGTGCCAGCTCAATTGGACTAGCGGGGATCGGACGGACAGATACGCAGTATTTT.

This chain connects TRBV7-9 to TRBJ1-2; TRBD1 matches 8 bases. The CDR3 loop spans 12 amino acids. Looked up from germline, CDR1 is SEHNR and CDR2 is FQNEAQ (reference sequence). The V segment lost 5 bases and the J segment 8 bases; nucleotides outside the gene matches: 4. This chain's CDR3 is CASSRGTGGYTF. Here the CDR3 DNA reads TGTGCCAGCAGCCGGGGGACAGGCGGCTACACCTTC.

The chain has TRBV28 and TRBJ2-7; no firm D call. The CDR3 runs to 12 residues. The germline V and J ends were trimmed by 2 bases and 3 bases, with 5 bases remaining between them. CDR1 and CDR2 from the germline V gene are MDHEN and SYDVKM. The CDR3 region has the DNA TGTGCCAGCAGTTTAGTAATCTACGAGCAGTACTTC. Its protein product is CASSLVIYEQYF.

The rearrangement uses TRBV19 and TRBJ2-3; 13 nucleotides match TRBD2. Trimming at V came to 5 bases and at J to 1 base, leaving 6 bases not matched to a gene. This CDR3 has 17 residues. Per germline, CDR1 LNHDA and CDR2 SQIVND (reference sequence). CDR3 DNA: TGTGCCAGTAGTCCTCGGACTAGCGGGAGTGGCACAGATACGCAGTATTTT. Translated, it gives CASSPRTSGSGTDTQYF.

The CDR3, as DNA: TGTGCCAGCAGTGAAAGCACCTACGAGCAGTACTTC. The encoded protein is CASSESTYEQYF. The rearrangement joins TRBV2 to TRBJ2-7; D gene unclear. Looked up from germline, CDR1 is SNHLY and CDR2 is FYNNEI. The CDR3 runs to 12 residues. The V end was cut by 2 bases, the J end by 2 bases, with 4 bases between. Drawing the rest from reference TRBV2 and TRBJ2-7, the complete variable domain is EPEVTQTPSHQVTQMGQEVILRCVPISNHLYFYWYRQILGQKVEFLVSFYNNEISEKSEIFDDQFSVERPDGSNFTLKIRSTKLEDSAMYFCASSESTYEQYFGPGTRLTVT.

The chain carries TRBV21-1 and TRBJ2-1; whether TRBD1, the table's D call, matches the DNA was not checked. TRBV21-1 is reported as a pseudogene. This CDR3 has 13 residues. CDR3 sequence reads: CASSRGLVGEQFF. CDR3 DNA sequence: TGTGCCAGCAGCAGGGGCCTGGTCGGAGAGCAGTTCTTC.

This sequence joins TRBV9 and TRBJ1-4; unclear D gene. The CDR3 sequence is 15 residues long. Germline V gene lookup returns CDR1 SGDLS and CDR2 YYNGEE. Trimming took 0 bases from V and 0 from J, leaving 6 bases between them. CDR3: CASSVGVATNEKLFF. CDR3 coding DNA: TGTGCCAGCAGCGTAGGCGTTGCAACTAATGAAAAACTGTTTTTT.